This TCR beta chain was observed in a study of early T cells in non-severe SARS-CoV-2 infection. Study background: The study sequenced bulk RNA from unsorted whole blood, with chains unpaired.

Unmatched junction bases numbered 8, after V lost 3 bases and J lost 6 bases. Germline V gene data show CDR1 as SQVTM and CDR2 as ANQGSEA. The CDR3 is made up of 14 amino acids. Unique molecular identifier tags were affixed to discrete cDNA molecules. From the 5' RACE reads, TCRdb called clonotypes with MiXCR, one entry per CDR3 protein. The repertoire holds tens of thousands of distinct CDR3 sequences, about 9.8% seen once, with approximately 15% in the top ten. This clonotype turned up a few times. What it recognizes is unknown. Broader study findings: Matching against VDJdb likely underestimated virus-specific expansions, favoring anti-spike CD8.

The TCR comes from an adult who was a healthcare worker with PCR-confirmed SARS-CoV-2 infection or an uninfected control (not recorded which). The sequenced sample was whole blood. The rearrangement uses TRBV29-1 and TRBJ2-7; 10 positions agree with TRBD2. CDR3 coding DNA: TGCAGCGTTGAGTTCAGCGGGAGGGTAGGCGAGCAGTACTTC. It yields the protein CSVEFSGRVGEQYF.